This TCR beta chain stems from a study of radiotherapy plus CTLA-4 blockade in lung cancer. On this clone: Its antigen is currently unknown.

Chemo-refractory metastatic non-small-cell lung cancer patients were treated with focal radiation plus CTLA-4 blockade with ipilimumab. The study's findings and limits: After radiotherapy and ipilimumab, tumor-derived clones expanded in peripheral blood.

The CDR3 runs 16 residues. CDR1 SGHTA and CDR2 FQGNSA come from the germline V gene. V lost 4 bases and J lost 1, with 16 bases in between. Clones were read by immunoSEQ multiplex PCR, and TCRdb kept only the in-frame ones, dropping some. The profile covers roughly 58,000 clones, with approximately 82% appearing a single time and 6% to 7% taken by the ten largest. The chain combines TRBV7-2 with TRBJ1-1; D may be TRBD1 (5 bases). This receptor was obtained from a human donor with non-small cell lung cancer whose response to radiotherapy plus ipilimumab could not be evaluated. Specimen: peripheral blood, collected from a patient treated with radiotherapy plus ipilimumab. CDR3 in amino acids: CASSSTPGEGNTEAFF. Here the CDR3 DNA reads TGTGCCAGCAGCTCTACCCCGGGGGAGGGGAACACTGAAGCTTTCTTT.